The 27 T cell receptor beta chains presented below share a single source sample, sequenced in a study of cytomegalovirus exposure and HLA in healthy donors. Primers for the PCR totalled 60 Vbeta and 13 Jbeta. The assay was immunoSEQ multiplex PCR, and TCRdb's table has in-frame clones only and misses some. The table has some 91,000 clones, roughly 78% seen once; the top ten hold approximately 0.8%. Material for sequencing was PBMCs. These receptors were collected from a woman in her sixties or seventies in good health and CMV-seronegative.

This clone was detected only once. V usage is TRBV5-6 and J usage is TRBJ1-2, with TRBD1 identical over 9 bases. The germline CDR1 and CDR2 sequences are SGHDT and YYEEEE. The CDR3 is 13 amino acids. Trimming at V came to 4 bases and at J to 4 bases, leaving 2 bases not matched to a gene. Here the CDR3 reads CASSDRGSYGYTF. CDR3 nucleotides: TGTGCCAGCAGCGACAGGGGGAGCTATGGCTACACCTTC.

The chain uses TRBV10-1 and TRBJ2-7; D uncertain. CDR1 WNHNN and CDR2 SYGVQD come from the germline V gene (reference sequence). This CDR3 region has 14 residues. V lost 0 bases and J lost 4, with 10 bases in between. The CDR3 DNA sequence: TGCGCCAGCAGTGAGTCTTATCTCGGGTACGAGCAGTACTTC. Translated: CASSESYLGYEQYF.

The J gene is TRBJ1-2, the V gene TRBV5-4, with D perhaps matching TRBD1 (5 bases). V lost 1 base and J 2 bases, leaving 12 bases between the germline ends. The CDR3 consists of 15 residues. Germline CDR1 and CDR2: SGHNT and YYREEE (reference sequence). For the CDR3, the DNA is TGTGCCAGCAGCTTGCAAGGGGAAGCGAACTATGGCTACACCTTC. Its translation is CASSLQGEANYGYTF.

The chain carries TRBV7-2 and TRBJ1-5; possible D gene TRBD1, 5 bases. This CDR3 has 14 amino acids. Trimming stripped 1 base from V and 4 bases from J, with 8 bases between. Germline V gene data show CDR1 as SGHTA and CDR2 as FQGNSA. The chain's CDR3 is CASSLDRINQPQHF. In DNA, the CDR3 is TGTGCCAGCAGCTTAGACAGGATAAATCAGCCCCAGCATTTT.

The chain has TRBV4-1 and TRBJ2-5; D gene uncertain. V dropped 0 bases and J dropped 5 bases, with 10 bases sitting between them. CDR1 MGHRA and CDR2 YSYEKL come from the germline V gene. The CDR3 covers 14 residues. The CDR3 region is CASSQDLSAETQYF. CDR3 nucleotides: TGCGCCAGCAGCCAAGATTTGAGCGCGGAGACCCAGTACTTC.

This clone was found once. This chain uses TRBV6-5 with TRBJ1-6; D possibly corresponds to TRBD1 (6 bases). Deletions cut 5 bases from V and 3 bases from J, with 11 bases between. Germline CDR1 reads MNHEY; CDR2 reads SVGAGI. The CDR3 runs to 15 residues. CDR3 protein: CASSAQGFYNSPLHF. CDR3 sequence (DNA): TGTGCCAGCAGTGCACAGGGATTCTATAATTCACCCCTCCACTTT.

A few counts support this clone. The V call is TRBV10-2, the J call TRBJ1-1; D perhaps matches TRBD1 (6 bases). The CDR3 is 14 residues long. V lost 6 bases to trimming and J lost 1 base, with 12 bases between them. CDR1 is WSHSY, CDR2 SAAADI, per germline. Written as DNA, the CDR3 is TGCGCCAGCAGGGAAACGGACAGGAACACTGAAGCTTTCTTT. It yields the protein CASRETDRNTEAFF.

The chain carries TRBV6-5 and TRBJ1-2; perhaps TRBD1 as D (6 bases). The CDR3 is made up of 14 amino acids. The germline V and J ends were trimmed by 2 bases and 8 bases, with 15 bases remaining between them. Germline values: CDR1 MNHEY, CDR2 SVGAGI. CDR3 nucleotides: TGTGCCAGCAGTTACACCACAGGGCCCAGGGGCTACACCTTC. It is translated as CASSYTTGPRGYTF.

This clone was detected a few times. The chain has TRBV11-2 and TRBJ2-5, with 8 bases fitting TRBD1. The CDR3 sequence is 14 residues long. V trimming: 2 bases; J trimming: 5 bases; junction bases outside the gene matches: 4. The germline V gene encodes CDR1 SGHAT and CDR2 FQNNGV. CDR3 residues: CASSLTRTGETQYF. DNA of the CDR3: TGTGCCAGCAGCTTAACCCGGACAGGGGAGACCCAGTACTTC.

V usage is TRBV28 and J usage is TRBJ2-3, with 14 bases that match TRBD2. The CDR3 length is 18 residues. CDR1 and CDR2 (germline): MDHEN, SYDVKM. V shed 6 bases, J shed 0 bases, and the junction held 8 bases outside the gene matches. CDR3 loop: CASSPGLAGGFSTDTQYF. In DNA form, the CDR3 reads TGTGCCAGCAGCCCAGGACTAGCGGGGGGCTTTAGCACAGATACGCAGTATTTT.

This clone was picked up a small number of times. The gene calls are TRBV6-5 and TRBJ2-7; D may be TRBD2 (6 bases). Germline CDR1 is MNHEY and CDR2 is SVGAGI. The CDR3 runs to 15 residues. The ends were cut back, 6 bases at V and 0 bases at J, with 15 bases in the middle. The CDR3 sequence: CASRAPGSVSYEQYF. CDR3 coding DNA: TGTGCCAGCAGGGCCCCCGGGAGCGTCTCCTACGAGCAGTACTTC.

This clone has only a few counts. CDR3 region: CASSTSGTRTYEQYF. CDR3 coding DNA: TGTGCCAGTAGTACCTCCGGGACTAGAACCTACGAGCAGTACTTC. This chain joins TRBV19 and TRBJ2-7, with 8 bases fitting TRBD2. Trimming took 4 bases from V and 2 from J; bases not matched to a gene: 7. The CDR3 is 15 amino acids. The germline V gene encodes CDR1 LNHDA and CDR2 SQIVND (reference sequence).

This clone was detected only a few times. The genes are TRBV29-1 and TRBJ2-1, with 7 bases that match TRBD2. The junction had 7 bases not matched to a gene; V was cut back by 8 bases and J by 0 bases. Looked up from germline, CDR1 is SQVTM and CDR2 is ANQGSEA. The CDR3 covers 14 residues. Here the CDR3 DNA reads TGCAGCTCCTCTAGCGGCAGCTCCTACAATGAGCAGTTCTTC. This sequence encodes CSSSSGSSYNEQFF.

The chain joins TRBV5-1 to TRBJ1-2; D remains ambiguous. Deletions cut 4 bases from V and 4 bases from J, with 11 bases between. Germline CDR1 SGHRS, CDR2 YFSETQ. This CDR3 has 13 residues. The CDR3 protein is CASSPRVSYGYTF. The CDR3 DNA follows: TGCGCCAGCAGCCCGCGGGTCTCCTATGGCTACACCTTC. The full variable domain, its missing parts supplied by reference TRBV5-1 and TRBJ1-2, is KAGVTQTPRYLIKTRGQQVTLSCSPISGHRSVSWYQQTPGQGLQFLFEYFSETQRNKGNFPGRFSGRQFSNSRSEMNVSTLELGDSALYLCASSPRVSYGYTFGSGTRLTVV.

The chain couples TRBV7-7 to TRBJ2-2; possible D gene TRBD1, 6 bases. Germline CDR1 SSHAT, CDR2 FNYEAQ (reference sequence). The CDR3 is made up of 14 amino acids. With 3 bases removed from V and 6 bases from J, the gap between germline ends came to 11 bases. The CDR3 is CASSLTGWAGELFF. DNA of the CDR3: TGTGCCAGCAGCTTGACAGGTTGGGCCGGGGAGCTGTTTTTT.

Concerning this clone itself: At one end, the junction sequence differs from germline, possibly due to a read error. The rearrangement joins TRBV5-6 to TRBJ2-7; 9 bases map to TRBD2. Germline values: CDR1 SGHDT, CDR2 YYEEEE. CDR3 size: 14 residues. CDR3 bases: TGTGCCAGCAGGTTGAGCGGGAGGAGCTACGAGCGGTACTTC. Translated, it gives CASRLSGRSYERYF.

The chain is built from TRBV5-1 and TRBJ2-2, with D possibly TRBD1 on 5 matching bases. The CDR3 has 15 residues. V was cut by 4 bases and J by 0 bases, with 10 bases left in between. Per the germline V gene, CDR1 is SGHRS and CDR2 is YFSETQ. The CDR3 nucleotides are TGCGCCAGCAGCGCAGGGTTCTCGAACACCGGGGAGCTGTTTTTT. Translating it yields CASSAGFSNTGELFF.

The rearrangement links TRBV5-4 to TRBJ1-4; no clear D. CDR1 and CDR2 from the germline V gene are SGHNT and YYREEE (reference sequence). CDR3 size: 13 residues. Trimming stripped 0 bases from V and 5 bases from J, with 5 bases between. The CDR3: CASSLGGNEKLFF. Written as DNA, the CDR3 is TGTGCCAGCAGCTTGGGCGGGAATGAAAAACTGTTTTTT.

The J gene is TRBJ2-3, the V gene TRBV2, with 11 bases fitting TRBD1. Germline V lookup: CDR1 SNHLY, CDR2 FYNNEI. CDR3 length: 14 residues. Unmatched junction bases numbered 1, after V lost 7 bases and J lost 1 base. In DNA, the CDR3 is TGTGCCAGCACGGACAGGGGGCGCACAGATACGCAGTATTTT. Translated, it gives CASTDRGRTDTQYF.

The genes are TRBV19 and TRBJ2-7; TRBD1 aligns across 10 bases. Per germline, CDR1 LNHDA and CDR2 SQIVND (reference sequence). This CDR3 is built from 16 residues. Trimming at V came to 1 base and at J to 2 bases, leaving 5 bases not matched to a gene. The CDR3 spells CASSIGGQGGAYEQYF. The CDR3 bases are TGTGCCAGTAGTATAGGAGGACAGGGGGGGGCCTACGAGCAGTACTTC. The full variable domain, its missing parts supplied by reference TRBV19 and TRBJ2-7, is DGGITQSPKYLFRKEGQNVTLSCEQNLNHDAMYWYRQDPGQGLRLIYYSQIVNDFQKGDIAEGYSVSREKKESFPLTVTSAQKNPTAFYLCASSIGGQGGAYEQYFGPGTRLTVT.

The chain carries TRBV6-1 and TRBJ2-5; 10 bases map to TRBD1. The CDR3 extends over 13 amino acids. Germline-derived CDR1 and CDR2 are MNHNS and SASEGT. With V trimmed by 6 bases and J by 10 bases, 8 bases remained unmatched. The DNA of the CDR3 is TGTGCCAGCAGCTATGGACAGGGGGGGAACCAGTACTTC. The encoded protein is CASSYGQGGNQYF.

The rearrangement joins TRBV28 to TRBJ2-3, with TRBD1 matching over 8 bases. With V trimmed by 6 bases and J by 6 bases, 11 bases remained unmatched. This CDR3 is 15 amino acids long. Germline V gene data show CDR1 as MDHEN and CDR2 as SYDVKM. For the CDR3, the DNA is TGTGCCAGCAGGGAGGGGACAGGTAGTAGGGATACGCAGTATTTT. It codes for CASREGTGSRDTQYF.

The gene calls are TRBV28 and TRBJ2-7; D is unclear. V was shortened by 5 bases and J by 2 bases, with 10 bases between the two germline ends. The CDR3 extends over 13 amino acids. CDR1 and CDR2 (germline): MDHEN, SYDVKM. CDR3 nucleotide sequence: TGTGCCAGCAGTCCTACAGTGCCCTACGAGCAGTACTTC. Translation: CASSPTVPYEQYF.

This clone was detected only a few times. The chain is built from TRBV30 and TRBJ2-1, with D perhaps TRBD2 (6 bases). CDR3 length equals 11 residues. The V and J ends lost 5 bases and 10 bases respectively, with 12 bases between them. Germline CDR1 GTSNPN, CDR2 SVGIG (reference sequence). The CDR3 here is CAWGGGGEQFF. The DNA for the CDR3 is TGTGCCTGGGGGGGAGGTGGGGAGCAGTTCTTC.

This clone showed up just once. This chain links TRBV10-3 with TRBJ2-5; 12 bases are a match to TRBD1. The V segment lost 9 bases and the J segment 2 bases; nucleotides outside the gene matches: 7. The CDR3 runs 15 residues. Germline-derived CDR1 and CDR2 are ENHRY and SYGVKD. CDR3 coding DNA: TGTGCCATGTCCGGGACAGGGGGCTATCAAGAGACCCAGTACTTC. Its translation: CAMSGTGGYQETQYF.

The chain links TRBV10-2 to TRBJ1-6; the D gene is possibly TRBD1 (5 bases). The CDR3 is 13 amino acids. Trimming stripped 3 bases from V and 7 bases from J, with 7 bases between. Looked up from germline, CDR1 is WSHSY and CDR2 is SAAADI. The CDR3 is CASSDGGNSPLHF. The CDR3 DNA follows: TGCGCCAGCAGTGACGGGGGAAATTCACCCCTCCACTTT.

This clone was recorded a few times. This chain joins TRBV5-1 and TRBJ1-2, with 7 bases aligning to TRBD1. The CDR3 covers 14 residues. Germline CDR1 and CDR2: SGHRS and YFSETQ. J gave up 4 bases and V 4 bases, and 7 bases lay outside the gene matches. CDR3 bases: TGCGCCAGCAGCCCAATGACAGGGTCCTATGGCTACACCTTC. The encoded protein is CASSPMTGSYGYTF.